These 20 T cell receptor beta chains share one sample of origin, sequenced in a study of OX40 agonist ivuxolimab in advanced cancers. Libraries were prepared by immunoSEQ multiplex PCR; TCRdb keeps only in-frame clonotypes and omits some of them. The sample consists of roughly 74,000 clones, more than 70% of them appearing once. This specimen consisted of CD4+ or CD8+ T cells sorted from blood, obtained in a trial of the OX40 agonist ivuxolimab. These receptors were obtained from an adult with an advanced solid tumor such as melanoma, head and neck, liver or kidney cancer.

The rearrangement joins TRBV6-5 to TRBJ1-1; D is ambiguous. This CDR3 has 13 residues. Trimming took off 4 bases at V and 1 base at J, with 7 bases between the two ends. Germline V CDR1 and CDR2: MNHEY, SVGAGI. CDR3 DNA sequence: TGTGCCAGCAGTTTTCAGTCGAACACTGAAGCTTTCTTT. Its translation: CASSFQSNTEAFF.

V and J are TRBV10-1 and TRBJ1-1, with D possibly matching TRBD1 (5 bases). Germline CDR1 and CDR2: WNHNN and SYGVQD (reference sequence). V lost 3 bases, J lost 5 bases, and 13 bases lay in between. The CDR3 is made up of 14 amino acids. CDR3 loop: CASSDILGTTEAFF. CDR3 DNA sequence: TGCGCCAGCAGTGATATCTTAGGGACGACTGAAGCTTTCTTT.

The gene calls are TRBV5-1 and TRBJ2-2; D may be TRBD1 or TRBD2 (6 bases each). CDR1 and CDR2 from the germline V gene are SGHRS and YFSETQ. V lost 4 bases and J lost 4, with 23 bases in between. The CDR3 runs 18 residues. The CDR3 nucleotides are TGCGCCAGCAGCGCCCTGGGGGGACACATAACCTCCACCGGGGAGCTGTTTTTT. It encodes CASSALGGHITSTGELFF.

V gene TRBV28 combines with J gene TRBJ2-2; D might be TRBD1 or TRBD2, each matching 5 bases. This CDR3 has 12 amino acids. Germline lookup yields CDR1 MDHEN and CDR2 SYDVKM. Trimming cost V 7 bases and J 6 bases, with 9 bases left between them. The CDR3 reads CASKLGAGELFF. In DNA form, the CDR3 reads TGTGCCAGCAAACTAGGGGCCGGGGAGCTGTTTTTT.

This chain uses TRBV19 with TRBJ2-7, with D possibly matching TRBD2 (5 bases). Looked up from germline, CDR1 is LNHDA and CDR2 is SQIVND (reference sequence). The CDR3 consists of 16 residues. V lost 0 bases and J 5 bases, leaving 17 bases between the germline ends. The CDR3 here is CASSIELSGRRNEQYF. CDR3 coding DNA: TGTGCCAGTAGTATAGAATTGTCGGGAAGGAGGAACGAGCAGTACTTC.

The CDR3 sequence is CATREGNLGGYTF. CDR3 bases: TGTGCCACCCGCGAGGGCAACCTGGGGGGCTACACCTTC. This chain joins TRBV6-5 and TRBJ1-2, with D uncertain. V shed 10 bases and J shed 8 bases, with 20 bases lying between them. This CDR3 region has 13 residues. CDR1 is MNHEY, CDR2 SVGAGI, per germline.

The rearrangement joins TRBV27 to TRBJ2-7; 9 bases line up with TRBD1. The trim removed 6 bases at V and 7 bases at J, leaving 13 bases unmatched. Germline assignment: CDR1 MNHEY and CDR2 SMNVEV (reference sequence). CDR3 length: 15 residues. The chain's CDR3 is CASRQDRGSYREQYF. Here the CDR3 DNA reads TGTGCCAGCAGACAGGACAGGGGAAGTTATCGGGAGCAGTACTTC.

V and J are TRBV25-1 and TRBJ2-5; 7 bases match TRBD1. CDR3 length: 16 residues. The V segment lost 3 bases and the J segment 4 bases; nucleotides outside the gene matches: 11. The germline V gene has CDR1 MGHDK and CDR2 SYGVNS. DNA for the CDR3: TGTGCCAGCAGTGATCCCGGCCCCACAGGGGTAGAGACCCAGTACTTC. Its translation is CASSDPGPTGVETQYF.

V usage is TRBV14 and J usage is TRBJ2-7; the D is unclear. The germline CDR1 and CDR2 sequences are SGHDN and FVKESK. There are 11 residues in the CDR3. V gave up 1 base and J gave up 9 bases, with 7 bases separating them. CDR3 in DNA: TGTGCCAGCAGCCAAGTATCCGTGCAGTACTTC. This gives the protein CASSQVSVQYF.

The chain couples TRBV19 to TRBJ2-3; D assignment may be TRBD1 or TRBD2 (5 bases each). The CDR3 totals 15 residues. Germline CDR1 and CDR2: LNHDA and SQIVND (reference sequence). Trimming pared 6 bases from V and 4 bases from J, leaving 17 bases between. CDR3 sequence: CASRVEGMGADTQYF. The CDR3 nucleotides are TGTGCCAGTAGGGTCGAGGGGATGGGCGCAGATACGCAGTATTTT.

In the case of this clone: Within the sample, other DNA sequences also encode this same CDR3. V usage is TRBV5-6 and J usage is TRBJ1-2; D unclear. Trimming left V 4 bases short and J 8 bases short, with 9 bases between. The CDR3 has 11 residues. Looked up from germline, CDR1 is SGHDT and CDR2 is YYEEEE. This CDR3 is CASSNGPGYTF. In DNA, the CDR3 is TGTGCCAGCAGCAATGGCCCCGGCTACACCTTC.

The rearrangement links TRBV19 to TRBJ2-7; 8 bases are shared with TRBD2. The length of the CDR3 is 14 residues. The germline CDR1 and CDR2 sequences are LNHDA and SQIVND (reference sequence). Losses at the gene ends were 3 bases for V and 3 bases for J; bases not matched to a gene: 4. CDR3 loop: CASSISGTSYEQYF. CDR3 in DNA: TGTGCCAGTAGTATCTCCGGGACTAGCTACGAGCAGTACTTC.

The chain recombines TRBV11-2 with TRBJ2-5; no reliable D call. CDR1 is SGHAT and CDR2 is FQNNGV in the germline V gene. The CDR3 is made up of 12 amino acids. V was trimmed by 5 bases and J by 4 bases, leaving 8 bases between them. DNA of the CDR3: TGTGCCAGCAGCCGACTTTTAGAGACCCAGTACTTC. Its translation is CASSRLLETQYF.

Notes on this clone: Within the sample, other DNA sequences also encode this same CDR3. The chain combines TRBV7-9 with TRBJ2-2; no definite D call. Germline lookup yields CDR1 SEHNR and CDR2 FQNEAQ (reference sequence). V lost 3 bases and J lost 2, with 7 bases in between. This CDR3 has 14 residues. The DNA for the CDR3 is TGTGCCAGCAGCTTCGCGGCTAACACCGGGGAGCTGTTTTTT. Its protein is CASSFAANTGELFF.

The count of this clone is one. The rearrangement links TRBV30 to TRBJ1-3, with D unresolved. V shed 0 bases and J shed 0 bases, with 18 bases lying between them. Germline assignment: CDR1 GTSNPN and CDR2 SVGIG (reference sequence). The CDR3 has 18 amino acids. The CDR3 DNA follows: TGTGCCTGGAGTGTAAGGGAGGAACAGCCGAGCTCTGGAAACACCATATATTTT. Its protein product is CAWSVREEQPSSGNTIYF.

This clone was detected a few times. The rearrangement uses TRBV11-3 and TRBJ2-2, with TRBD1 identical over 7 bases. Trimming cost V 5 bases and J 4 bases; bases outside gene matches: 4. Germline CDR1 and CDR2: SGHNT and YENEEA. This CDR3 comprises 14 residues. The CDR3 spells CASSEGTVTGELFF. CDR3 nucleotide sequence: TGTGCCAGCAGCGAGGGGACAGTCACCGGGGAGCTGTTTTTT.

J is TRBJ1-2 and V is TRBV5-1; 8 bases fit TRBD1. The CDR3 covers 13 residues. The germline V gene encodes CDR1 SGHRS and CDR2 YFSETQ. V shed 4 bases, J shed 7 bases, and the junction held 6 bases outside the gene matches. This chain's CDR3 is CASSLDREGGYTF. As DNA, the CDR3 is TGCGCCAGCAGCCTGGACAGGGAGGGTGGCTACACCTTC.

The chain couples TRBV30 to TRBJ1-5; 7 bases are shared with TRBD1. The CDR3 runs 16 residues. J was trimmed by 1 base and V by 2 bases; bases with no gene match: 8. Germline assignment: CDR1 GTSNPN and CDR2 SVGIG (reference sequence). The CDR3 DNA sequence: TGTGCCTGGAGTCCTAGAGGACAGGCCAGCAATCAGCCCCAGCATTTT. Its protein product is CAWSPRGQASNQPQHF.

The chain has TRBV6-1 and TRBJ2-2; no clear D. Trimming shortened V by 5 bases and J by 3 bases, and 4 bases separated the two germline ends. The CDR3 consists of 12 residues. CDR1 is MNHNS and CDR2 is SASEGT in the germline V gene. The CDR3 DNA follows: TGTGCCAGCAGTCGAGACACCGGGGAGCTGTTTTTT. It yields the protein CASSRDTGELFF.

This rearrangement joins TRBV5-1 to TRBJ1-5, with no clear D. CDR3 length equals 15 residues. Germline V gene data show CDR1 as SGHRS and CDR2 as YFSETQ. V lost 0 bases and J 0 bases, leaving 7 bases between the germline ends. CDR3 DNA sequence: TGCGCCAGCAGCTTGGACGGGTTTAGCAATCAGCCCCAGCATTTT. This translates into CASSLDGFSNQPQHF.